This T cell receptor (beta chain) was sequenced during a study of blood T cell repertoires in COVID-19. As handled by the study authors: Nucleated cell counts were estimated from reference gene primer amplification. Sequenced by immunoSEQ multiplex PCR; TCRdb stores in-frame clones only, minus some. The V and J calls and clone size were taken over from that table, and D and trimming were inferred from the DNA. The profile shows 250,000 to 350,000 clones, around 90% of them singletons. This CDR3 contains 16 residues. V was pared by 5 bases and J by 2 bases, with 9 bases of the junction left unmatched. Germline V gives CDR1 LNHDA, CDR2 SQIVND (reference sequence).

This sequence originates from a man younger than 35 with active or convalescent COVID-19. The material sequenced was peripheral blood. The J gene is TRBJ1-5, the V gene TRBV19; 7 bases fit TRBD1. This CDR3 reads CASSPETGYGNQPQHF. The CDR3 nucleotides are TGTGCCAGTAGTCCGGAGACAGGGTATGGCAATCAGCCCCAGCATTTT.